Following are 8 T cell receptor beta chains from one sample sequenced in a study of blood T cells in healthy people across ages. A second PCR, run for roughly 7 to 11 cycles, used a sample-barcoded 5' primer plus a J-beta primer mix. TCRdb redid the calling of the 5' RACE reads with MiXCR, one entry per CDR3 protein. This table holds hundreds of thousands of distinct CDR3 sequences, approximately 50% found once. The sequencing input was blood. Source of these receptors: a woman aged 55-75 years in good health.

The chain links TRBV27 to TRBJ2-3, with D perhaps matching TRBD2 (5 bases). Germline V lookup: CDR1 MNHEY, CDR2 SMNVEV (reference sequence). This CDR3 is built from 15 residues. The V and J ends lost 4 bases and 4 bases respectively, with 15 bases between them. The DNA of the CDR3 is TGTGCCAGCAGTTGGCAGCCCAACGGGGCAGATACGCAGTATTTT. Translating it yields CASSWQPNGADTQYF.

This chain uses TRBV6-2 or TRBV6-3 with TRBJ1-5, with TRBD1 matching 9 bases. J was trimmed by 6 bases and V by 6 bases; bases with no gene match: 9. This CDR3 spans 15 amino acids. Germline loops: CDR1 MNHEY, CDR2 SVGEGT. The CDR3 sequence is CASRRTGGAGQPQHF. Here the CDR3 DNA reads TGTGCCAGCAGGCGTACAGGGGGCGCCGGTCAGCCCCAGCATTTT.

This clonotype was seen more than once but under ten times. The rearrangement uses TRBV20-1 and TRBJ2-5; 12 bases line up with TRBD2. CDR1 DFQATT and CDR2 SNEGSKA come from the germline V gene (reference sequence). CDR3 size: 16 residues. Trimming removed 4 bases from V and 3 bases from J; junction bases left unmatched: 9. For the CDR3, the DNA is TGCAGTGCTACTAGCGGGAGGGCCTCACACGAAGAGACCCAGTACTTC. This sequence encodes CSATSGRASHEETQYF.

The chain recombines TRBV4-1 with TRBJ2-3; a weak D match, TRBD2 (6 bases). CDR3 length: 15 amino acids. Germline values: CDR1 MGHRA, CDR2 YSYEKL. The V gene lost 1 base and the J gene lost 1 base, with 9 bases spanning the gap. In nucleotides, the CDR3 is TGCGCCAGCAGCCAAGTTGCGGGGCGCACAGATACGCAGTATTTT. Its translation is CASSQVAGRTDTQYF.

The CDR3 sequence: CASSYGLAGINEQYF. DNA for the CDR3: TGTGCCAGCAGTTACGGTCTAGCGGGAATCAATGAGCAGTACTTC. The chain carries TRBV6-5 and TRBJ2-5, with TRBD2 identical over 9 bases. Per the germline V gene, CDR1 is MNHEY and CDR2 is SVGAGI. The CDR3 extends over 15 amino acids. The junction had 12 bases not matched to a gene; V was cut back by 2 bases and J by 11 bases.

V and J are TRBV6-6 and TRBJ2-5; tentative D call: TRBD1 (6 bases). The end of the DNA is better explained by TRBJ2-7, so the J call may be wrong. CDR1 is MNHNY, CDR2 SVGAGI, per germline (reference sequence). The CDR3 is made up of 17 amino acids. The CDR3 loop is CASSYYPVRDTAYEQYF. DNA for the CDR3: TGTGCCAGCAGTTACTATCCCGTCAGGGACACGGCCTACGAGCAGTACTTC.

This clonotype was counted many times. The chain joins TRBV29-1 to TRBJ2-3, with unresolved D. The V and J ends lost 4 bases and 0 bases respectively, with 8 bases between them. The CDR3 loop spans 13 amino acids. Germline values: CDR1 SQVTM, CDR2 ANQGSEA. The CDR3 here is CSVGPDSTDTQYF. The CDR3 nucleotides are TGCAGCGTTGGGCCCGATAGCACAGATACGCAGTATTTT.

The V call is TRBV28, the J call TRBJ2-7; the D is unclear. V lost 4 bases and J lost 3, with 13 bases in between. This CDR3 is 14 amino acids long. Looked up from germline, CDR1 is MDHEN and CDR2 is SYDVKM. The CDR3 DNA reads as TGTGCCAGCAGTTCGCAAGACACCTACTACGAGCAGTACTTC. This gives the protein CASSSQDTYYEQYF.